Listed below are T cell receptor beta chains from one sample, sequenced in a study of PD-1 blockade in classical Hodgkin lymphoma. The method was immunoSEQ multiplex PCR; TCRdb's version includes in-frame clones alone and lacks a portion of them. In the table there are over 60,000 clones, 71% of which are singletons. This specimen was peripheral blood mononuclear cells (PBMCs), taken before the second cycle of nivolumab. These receptors originate from a human donor with classical Hodgkin lymphoma. Each CDR3 is given with its conserved first and last residue. D genes are given only for firm matches. The listing skips clone size in some rows; elsewhere it reads once, few, many or a size class.

abundance	v_gene	d_gene	len	j_gene	CDR3nt	CDR3aa
once	TRBV11-2	NA	15	TRBJ2-6	TGTGCCAGCAGCTTACGGCCCTCTGGGGCCAACGTCCTGACTTTC	CASSLRPSGANVLTF
NA	TRBV9	NA	17	TRBJ1-3	TGTGCCAGCAGCGTAGGTCCGACATACCCCTCTGGAAACACCATATATTTT	CASSVGPTYPSGNTIYF
few	TRBV2	NA	15	TRBJ1-1	TGTGCCAGCAGTGAAGGGCTCGGCGGGAACACTGAAGCTTTCTTT	CASSEGLGGNTEAFF
few	TRBV27	NA	13	TRBJ1-1	TGTGCCAGCAGTTCGGGGTGGCGGACTGAAGCTTTCTTT	CASSSGWRTEAFF
NA	TRBV30	TRBD2	14	TRBJ2-7	TGTGCCTTCGGGGGGGGGCTCTCTACGGGCGAGCAGTACTTC	CAFGGGLSTGEQYF
NA	TRBV14	NA	13	TRBJ1-5	TGTGCCGTATTTCCCGATAGCAATCAGCCCCAGCATTTT	CAVFPDSNQPQHF
NA	TRBV14	TRBD1	15	TRBJ1-1	TGTGCCAGCAGCCAAGATGGACAGGGGCTCACTGAAGCTTTCTTT	CASSQDGQGLTEAFF
NA	TRBV6-5	NA	16	TRBJ1-5	TGTGCCAGCAGTTACCCCGCAGGGGCACAGGATCAGCCCCAGCATTTT	CASSYPAGAQDQPQHF
NA	TRBV6-6	TRBD1	14	TRBJ2-7	TGTGCCAGCATCAAACGACAGGGCGACTACGAGCAGTACTTC	CASIKRQGDYEQYF
few	TRBV7-9	NA	14	TRBJ1-6	TGTGCCAGCAGCTTAGGCAGAGATAATTCACCCCTCCACTTT	CASSLGRDNSPLHF
once	TRBV28	TRBD1	18	TRBJ1-2	TGTGCCAGCAGTTCTTCCCGGGACAGGTTACAGGCTAACTATGGCTACACCTTC	CASSSSRDRLQANYGYTF
NA	TRBV19	TRBD2	14	TRBJ2-7	TGTGCCAGTAGTATAGGTAGCGGGAGCAGCGAGCAGTACTTC	CASSIGSGSSEQYF
NA	TRBV4-1	NA	16	TRBJ1-1	TGCGCCAGCAGCCAAGAGGAACGGGGGGGAGGGACTGAAGCTTTCTTT	CASSQEERGGGTEAFF
NA	TRBV28	TRBD1	14	TRBJ2-1	TGTGCCAGCAGGGGCGGGACAGGGTACAATGAGCAGTTCTTC	CASRGGTGYNEQFF
few	TRBV9	NA	15	TRBJ1-1	TGTGCCAGCAGCGTAGAGGGGAACATGAACACTGAAGCTTTCTTT	CASSVEGNMNTEAFF
NA	TRBV7-3	NA	16	TRBJ2-1	TGTGCCAGCAGCCGCTCAAATGGGGCCCTCTACAATGAGCAGTTCTTC	CASSRSNGALYNEQFF
NA	TRBV2	TRBD2	15	TRBJ2-7	TGTGCCAGCAGGACCAACATGGGGGGGTCCTACGAGCAGTACTTC	CASRTNMGGSYEQYF
NA	TRBV6-5	NA	15	TRBJ2-7	TGTGCCAGCAGTTACTCCGTGGGGTCCCCCTACGAGCAGTACTTC	CASSYSVGSPYEQYF
NA	TRBV19	NA	14	TRBJ2-7	TGTGCCAGTAGTATCGGGGAAGGACAAGGCGAGCAGTACTTC	CASSIGEGQGEQYF